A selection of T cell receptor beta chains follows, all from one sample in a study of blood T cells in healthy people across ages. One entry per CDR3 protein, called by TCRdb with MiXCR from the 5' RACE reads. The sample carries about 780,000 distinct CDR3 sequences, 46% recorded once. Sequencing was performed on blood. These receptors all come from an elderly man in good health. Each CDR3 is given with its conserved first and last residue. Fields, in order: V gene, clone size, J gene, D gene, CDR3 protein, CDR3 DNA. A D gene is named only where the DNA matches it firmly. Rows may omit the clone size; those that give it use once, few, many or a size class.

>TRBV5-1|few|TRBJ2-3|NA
CASSPVRSMRSDTQYF
TGCGCCAGCAGCCCCGTGAGGAGCATGAGGTCAGATACGCAGTATTTT
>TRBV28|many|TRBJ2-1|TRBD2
CASTGLAGAGSSYNEQFF
TGTGCTAGTACGGGACTAGCGGGAGCCGGAAGCTCCTACAATGAGCAGTTCTTC
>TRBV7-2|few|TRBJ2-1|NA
CASSLSGGGAYNEQFF
TGTGCCAGCAGCTTGAGCGGAGGGGGGGCTTATAATGAGCAGTTCTTC
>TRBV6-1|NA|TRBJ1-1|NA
CASSPRSSRLNTEAFF
TGTGCCAGCAGTCCCCGCAGTAGCAGACTGAACACTGAAGCTTTCTTT
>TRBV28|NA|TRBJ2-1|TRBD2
CASSFRLANEQFF
TGTGCCAGCAGTTTCCGACTAGCCAATGAGCAGTTCTTC
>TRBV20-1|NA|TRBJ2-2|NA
CSVGGTTGELFF
TGCAGTGTCGGAGGGACGACCGGGGAGCTGTTTTTT
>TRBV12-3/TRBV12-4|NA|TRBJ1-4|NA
CASTGGGPNEKLFF
TGTGCCAGCACCGGGGGGGGGCCTAATGAAAAACTGTTTTTT
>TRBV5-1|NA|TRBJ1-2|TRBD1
CASSSPGTGVGYGYTF
TGCGCCAGCAGCTCACCCGGGACAGGGGTAGGCTATGGCTACACCTTC
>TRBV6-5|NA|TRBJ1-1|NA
CASSYVRMGGVTEAFF
TGTGCCAGCAGTTACGTTCGCATGGGGGGAGTCACTGAAGCTTTCTTT
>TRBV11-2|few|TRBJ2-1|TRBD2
CASSTPAALGRDNEQFF
TGTGCCAGCAGCACACCCGCGGCTCTCGGGAGGGACAATGAGCAGTTCTTC
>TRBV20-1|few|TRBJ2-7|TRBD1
CSARLTGTAYEQYF
TGCAGTGCTAGACTTACCGGGACAGCCTACGAGCAGTACTTC
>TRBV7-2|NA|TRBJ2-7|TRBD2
CASSWGIAGPYEQYF
TGTGCCAGCAGCTGGGGAATAGCGGGCCCCTACGAGCAGTACTTC
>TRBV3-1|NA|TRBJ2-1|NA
CASSQGSGLKQFF
TGTGCCAGCAGCCAAGGGTCCGGTCTCAAGCAGTTCTTC
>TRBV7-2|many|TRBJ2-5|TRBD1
CASSSKVDRAWETQYF
TGTGCCAGCAGCTCCAAGGTCGACAGGGCTTGGGAGACCCAGTACTTC
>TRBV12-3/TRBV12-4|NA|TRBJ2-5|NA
CASSLSVTKEETQYF
TGTGCCAGCAGTTTAAGTGTGACAAAGGAAGAGACCCAGTACTTC
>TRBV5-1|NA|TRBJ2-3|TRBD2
CASSLAMASGGFADTQYF
TGCGCCAGCAGCTTGGCCATGGCTAGCGGGGGATTCGCAGATACGCAGTATTTT
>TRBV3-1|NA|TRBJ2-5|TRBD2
CASSQELEREQYF
TGTGCCAGCAGCCAAGAGCTTGAGCGGGAACAGTACTTC
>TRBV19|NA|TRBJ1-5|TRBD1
CASTGQDNQPQHF
TGTGCCAGTACTGGACAGGACAATCAGCCCCAGCATTTT
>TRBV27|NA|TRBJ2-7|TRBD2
CASSEAAREGVQYF
TGTGCCAGCAGCGAGGCAGCGCGGGAGGGTGTGCAGTACTTC
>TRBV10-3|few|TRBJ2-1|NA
CAISASWKPGNEQFF
TGTGCCATCAGTGCCTCATGGAAGCCGGGGAATGAGCAGTTCTTC
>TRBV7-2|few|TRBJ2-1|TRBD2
CASSLYDYLSGRYIEQFF
TGTGCCAGCAGCTTATACGACTATTTGAGCGGGAGGTATATAGAGCAGTTCTTC
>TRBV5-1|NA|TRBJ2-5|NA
CASTRLVDSQETQYF
TGCGCCAGCACCCGTTTGGTGGATTCGCAAGAGACCCAGTACTTC
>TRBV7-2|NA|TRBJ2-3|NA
CASSVDWRDTQYF
TGTGCCAGCAGCGTAGACTGGAGAGATACGCAGTATTTT
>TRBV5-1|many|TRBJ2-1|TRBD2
CASSLAASGNGEQFF
TGCGCCAGCAGCTTGGCGGCTAGCGGGAACGGTGAGCAGTTCTTC
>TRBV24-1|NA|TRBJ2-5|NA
CATRDFGWETQYF
TGTGCCACCAGAGATTTTGGATGGGAGACCCAGTACTTC
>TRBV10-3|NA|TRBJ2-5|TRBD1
CAISGTGEGTQYF
TGTGCCATCAGTGGGACAGGGGAAGGGACCCAGTACTTC
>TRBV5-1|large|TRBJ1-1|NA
CASSVQGNTEAFF
TGTGCCAGCTCGGTCCAGGGGAACACTGAAGCTTTCTTT
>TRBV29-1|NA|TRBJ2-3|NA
CSVDSSTDTQYF
TGCAGCGTGGACAGCAGCACAGATACGCAGTATTTT
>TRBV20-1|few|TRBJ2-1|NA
CSARGTGWENEQFF
TGCAGTGCTAGAGGGACCGGTTGGGAGAATGAGCAGTTCTTC
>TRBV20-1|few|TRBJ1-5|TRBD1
CSAPITGGGLGSQHF
TGCAGTGCCCCAATTACAGGGGGAGGTCTCGGGTCCCAGCATTTT
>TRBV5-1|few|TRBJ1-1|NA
CASSLLAGARNTEAFF
TGCGCCAGCAGCTTGTTGGCAGGGGCCAGGAACACTGAAGCTTTCTTT
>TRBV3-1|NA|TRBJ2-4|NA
CASSPPGEWAKNIQYF
TGTGCCAGCAGCCCTCCGGGAGAGTGGGCCAAAAACATTCAGTACTTC
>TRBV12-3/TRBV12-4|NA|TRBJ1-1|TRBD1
CASSLPLPFRGQDTEAFF
TGTGCCAGCAGTCTTCCCCTCCCCTTCAGGGGGCAAGACACTGAAGCTTTCTTT
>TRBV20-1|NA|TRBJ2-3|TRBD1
CSAGVGQGAVDTQYF
TGCAGTGCAGGCGTGGGACAGGGGGCTGTAGATACGCAGTATTTT
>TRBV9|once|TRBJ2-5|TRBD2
CASSVVVAGLNEQYF
TGTGCCAGCAGCGTAGTCGTAGCGGGATTAAATGAGCAGTACTTC
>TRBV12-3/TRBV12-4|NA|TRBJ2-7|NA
CASRNTGNSYEQYF
TGTGCCAGCAGAAATACTGGTAACTCCTACGAGCAGTACTTC
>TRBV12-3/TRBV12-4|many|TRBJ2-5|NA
CASSYFGETQYF
TGTGCCAGCAGTTATTTCGGAGAGACCCAGTACTTC
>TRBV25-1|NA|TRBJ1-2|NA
CASSEVGDGYTF
TGTGCCAGCAGTGAGGTAGGGGATGGCTACACCTTC
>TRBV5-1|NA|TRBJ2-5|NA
CASSSQRGETQYF
TGCGCCAGCAGCTCACAACGGGGCGAGACCCAGTACTTC
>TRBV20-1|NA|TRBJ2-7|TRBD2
CSVKPRDYAYEQYF
TGCAGTGTGAAACCCCGGGACTACGCCTACGAGCAGTACTTC
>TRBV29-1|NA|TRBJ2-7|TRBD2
CSALAGGPSNEQYF
TGCAGCGCCTTAGCGGGAGGGCCTAGCAATGAGCAGTACTTC